This T cell receptor beta chain was found in a study of preoperative IRX-2 immunotherapy in early breast cancer. This clone was counted between two and nine times. Germline loops: CDR1 SGHNT, CDR2 YENEEA. CDR3 size: 15 residues. V was pared by 7 bases and J by 0 bases, with 13 bases between. Only in-frame clones appear in the TCRdb table, and some are missing; sequencing was by immunoSEQ multiplex PCR. The sample lists about 3,700 clones, around two thirds occurring once. The treatment denotes: preoperative locoregional IRX-2 cytokine immunotherapy. Patients received preoperative, locoregional IRX-2 cytokine immunotherapy in a phase Ib study.

V usage is TRBV11-3 and J usage is TRBJ1-5; D gene ambiguous. The material sequenced was tumor tissue, taken after IRX-2 immunotherapy. The sequence derives from a human donor with breast cancer. The CDR3 DNA follows: TGTGCCAGCAATGAGGGTCTGTATAGCAATCAGCCCCAGCATTTT. Translated, it gives CASNEGLYSNQPQHF.